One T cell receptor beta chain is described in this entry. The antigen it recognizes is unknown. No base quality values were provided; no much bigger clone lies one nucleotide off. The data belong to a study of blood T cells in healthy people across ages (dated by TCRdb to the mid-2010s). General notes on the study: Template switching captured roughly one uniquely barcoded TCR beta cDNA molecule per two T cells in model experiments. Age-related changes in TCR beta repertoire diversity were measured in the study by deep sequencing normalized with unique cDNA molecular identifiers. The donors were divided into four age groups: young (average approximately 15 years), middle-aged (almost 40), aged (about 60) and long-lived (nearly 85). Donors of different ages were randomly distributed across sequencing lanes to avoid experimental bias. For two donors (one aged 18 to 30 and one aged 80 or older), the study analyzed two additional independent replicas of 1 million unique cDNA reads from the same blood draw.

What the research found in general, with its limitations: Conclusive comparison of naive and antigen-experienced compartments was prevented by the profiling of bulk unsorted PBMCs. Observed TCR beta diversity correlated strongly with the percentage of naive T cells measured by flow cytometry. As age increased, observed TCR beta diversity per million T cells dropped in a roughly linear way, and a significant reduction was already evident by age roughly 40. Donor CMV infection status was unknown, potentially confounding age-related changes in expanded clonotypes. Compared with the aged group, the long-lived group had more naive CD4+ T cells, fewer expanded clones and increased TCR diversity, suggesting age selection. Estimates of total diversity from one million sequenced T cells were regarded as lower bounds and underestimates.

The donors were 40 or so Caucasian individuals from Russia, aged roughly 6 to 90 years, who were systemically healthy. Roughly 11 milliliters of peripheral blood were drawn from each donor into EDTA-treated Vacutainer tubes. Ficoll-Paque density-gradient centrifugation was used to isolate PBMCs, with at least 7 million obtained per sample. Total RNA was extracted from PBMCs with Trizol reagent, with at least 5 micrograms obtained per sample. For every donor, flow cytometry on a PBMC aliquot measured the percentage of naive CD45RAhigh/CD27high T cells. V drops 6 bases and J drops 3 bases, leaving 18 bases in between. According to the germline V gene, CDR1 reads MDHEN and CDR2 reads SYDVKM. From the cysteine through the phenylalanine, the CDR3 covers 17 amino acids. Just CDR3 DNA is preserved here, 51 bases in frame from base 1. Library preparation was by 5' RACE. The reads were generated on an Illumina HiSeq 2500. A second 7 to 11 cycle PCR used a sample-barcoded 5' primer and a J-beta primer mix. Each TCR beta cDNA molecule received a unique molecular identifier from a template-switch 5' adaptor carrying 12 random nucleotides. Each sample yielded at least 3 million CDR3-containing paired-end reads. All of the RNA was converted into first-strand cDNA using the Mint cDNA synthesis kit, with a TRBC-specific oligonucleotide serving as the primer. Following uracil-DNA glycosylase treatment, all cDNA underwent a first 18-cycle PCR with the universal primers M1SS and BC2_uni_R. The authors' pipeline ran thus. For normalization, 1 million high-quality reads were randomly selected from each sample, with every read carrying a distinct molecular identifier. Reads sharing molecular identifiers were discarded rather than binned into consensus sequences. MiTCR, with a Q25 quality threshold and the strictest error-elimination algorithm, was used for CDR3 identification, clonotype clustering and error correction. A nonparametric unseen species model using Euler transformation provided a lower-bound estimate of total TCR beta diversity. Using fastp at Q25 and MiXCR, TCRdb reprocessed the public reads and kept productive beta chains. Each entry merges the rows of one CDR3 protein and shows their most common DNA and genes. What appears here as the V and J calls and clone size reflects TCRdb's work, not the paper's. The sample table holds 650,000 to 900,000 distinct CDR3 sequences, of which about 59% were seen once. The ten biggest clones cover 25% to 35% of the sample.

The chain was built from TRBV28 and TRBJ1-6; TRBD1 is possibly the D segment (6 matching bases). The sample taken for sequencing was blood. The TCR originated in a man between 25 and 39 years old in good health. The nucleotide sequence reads TGTGCCAGCAGACTCACTAGGGGGGCAAACTATAATTCACCCCTCCACTTT. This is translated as CASRLTRGANYNSPLHF. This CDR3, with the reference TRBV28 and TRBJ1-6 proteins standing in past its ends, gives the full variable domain DVKVTQSSRYLVKRTGEKVFLECVQDMDHENMFWYRQDPGLGLRLIYFSYDVKMKEKGDIPEGYSVSREKKERFSLILESASTNQTSMYLCASRLTRGANYNSPLHFGNGTRLTVT.